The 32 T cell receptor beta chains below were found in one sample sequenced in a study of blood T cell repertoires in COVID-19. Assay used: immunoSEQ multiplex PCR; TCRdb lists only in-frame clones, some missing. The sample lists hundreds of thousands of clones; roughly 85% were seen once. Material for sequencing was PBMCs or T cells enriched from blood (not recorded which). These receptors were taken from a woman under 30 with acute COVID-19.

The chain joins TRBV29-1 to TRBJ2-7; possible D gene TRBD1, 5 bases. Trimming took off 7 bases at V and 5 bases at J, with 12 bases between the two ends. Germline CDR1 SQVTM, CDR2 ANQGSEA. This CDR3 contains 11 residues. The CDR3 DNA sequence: TGCAGCGGGGCAGGGTTTGACGAGCAGTACTTC. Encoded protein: CSGAGFDEQYF.

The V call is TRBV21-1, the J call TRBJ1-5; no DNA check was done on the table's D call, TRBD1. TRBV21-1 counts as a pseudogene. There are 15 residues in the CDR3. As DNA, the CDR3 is TGTGCCAGCAGCAACCGGGACAGGGGCAATCAGCCCCAGCATTTT. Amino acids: CASSNRDRGNQPQHF.

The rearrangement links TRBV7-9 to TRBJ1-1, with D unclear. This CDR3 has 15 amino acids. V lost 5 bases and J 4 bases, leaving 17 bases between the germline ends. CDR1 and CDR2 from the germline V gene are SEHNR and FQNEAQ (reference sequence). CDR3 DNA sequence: TGTGCCAGCAGCCCTCAAAGACGCTCGGGCACTGAAGCTTTCTTT. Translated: CASSPQRRSGTEAFF.

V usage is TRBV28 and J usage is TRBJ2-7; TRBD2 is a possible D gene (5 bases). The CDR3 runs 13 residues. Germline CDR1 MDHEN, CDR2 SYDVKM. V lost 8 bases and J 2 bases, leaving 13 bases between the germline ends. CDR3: CASHGDYPYEQYF. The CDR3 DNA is TGTGCCAGCCACGGTGACTACCCCTACGAGCAGTACTTC.

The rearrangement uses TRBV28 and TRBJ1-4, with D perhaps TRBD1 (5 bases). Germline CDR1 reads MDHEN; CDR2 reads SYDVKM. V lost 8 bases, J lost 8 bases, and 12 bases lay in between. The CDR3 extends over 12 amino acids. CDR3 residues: CASSQTAEKLFF. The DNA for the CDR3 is TGTGCCAGCTCGCAGACAGCGGAAAAACTGTTTTTT.

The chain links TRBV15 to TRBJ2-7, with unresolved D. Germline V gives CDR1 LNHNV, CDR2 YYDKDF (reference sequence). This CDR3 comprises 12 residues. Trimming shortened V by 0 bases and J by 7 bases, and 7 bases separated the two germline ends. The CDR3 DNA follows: TGTGCCACCAGCAGAGACAACGGGGAGCAGTACTTC. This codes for CATSRDNGEQYF.

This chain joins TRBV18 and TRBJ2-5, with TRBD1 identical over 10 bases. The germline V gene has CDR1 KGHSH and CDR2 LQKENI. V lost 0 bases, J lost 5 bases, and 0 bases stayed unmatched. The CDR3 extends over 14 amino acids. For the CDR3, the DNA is TGTGCCAGCTCACCACCGGACAGGGGGGAGACCCAGTACTTC. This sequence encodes CASSPPDRGETQYF.

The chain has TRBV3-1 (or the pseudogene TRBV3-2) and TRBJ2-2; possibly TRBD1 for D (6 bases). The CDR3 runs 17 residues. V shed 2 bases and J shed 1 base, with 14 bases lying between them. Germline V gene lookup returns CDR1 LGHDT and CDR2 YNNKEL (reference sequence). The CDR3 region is CASSQKGEQGNTGELFF. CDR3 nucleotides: TGTGCCAGCAGCCAAAAGGGGGAACAGGGGAACACCGGGGAGCTGTTTTTT.

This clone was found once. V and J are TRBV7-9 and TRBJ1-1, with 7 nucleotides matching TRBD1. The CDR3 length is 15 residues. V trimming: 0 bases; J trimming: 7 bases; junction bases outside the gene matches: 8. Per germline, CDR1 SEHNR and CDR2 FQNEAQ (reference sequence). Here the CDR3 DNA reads TGTGCCAGCAGCTTAGCACCTGGATGGACAGGTGAAGCTTTCTTT. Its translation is CASSLAPGWTGEAFF. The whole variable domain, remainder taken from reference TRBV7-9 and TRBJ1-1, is DTGVSQNPRHKITKRGQNVTFRCDPISEHNRLYWYRQTLGQGPEFLTYFQNEAQLEKSRLLSDRFSAERPKGSFSTLEIQRTEQGDSAMYLCASSLAPGWTGEAFFGQGTRLTVV.

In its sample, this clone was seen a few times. CDR3 DNA: TGTGCCATCAGTGATTTAAACCGGGACAGGGATCACTACACCTTC. Translation: CAISDLNRDRDHYTF. The V and J genes are TRBV10-3 and TRBJ1-2; 9 bases are shared with TRBD1. Germline V gives CDR1 ENHRY, CDR2 SYGVKD. This CDR3 region has 15 residues. Trimming took 3 bases from V and 10 from J; bases not matched to a gene: 12.

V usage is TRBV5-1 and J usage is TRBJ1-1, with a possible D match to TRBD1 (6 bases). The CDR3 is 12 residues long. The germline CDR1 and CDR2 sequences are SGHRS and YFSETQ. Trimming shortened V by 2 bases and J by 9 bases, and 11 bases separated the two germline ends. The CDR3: CASSLETGQAFF. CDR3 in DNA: TGCGCCAGCAGCTTAGAGACAGGCCAAGCTTTCTTT. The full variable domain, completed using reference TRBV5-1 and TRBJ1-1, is KAGVTQTPRYLIKTRGQQVTLSCSPISGHRSVSWYQQTPGQGLQFLFEYFSETQRNKGNFPGRFSGRQFSNSRSEMNVSTLELGDSALYLCASSLETGQAFFGQGTRLTVV.

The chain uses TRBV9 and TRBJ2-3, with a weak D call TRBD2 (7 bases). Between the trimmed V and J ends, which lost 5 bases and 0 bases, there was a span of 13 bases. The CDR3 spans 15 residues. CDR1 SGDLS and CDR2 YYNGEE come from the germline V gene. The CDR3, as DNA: TGTGCCAGCAGGAGGGGGGGCCGAAGCACAGATACGCAGTATTTT. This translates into CASRRGGRSTDTQYF.

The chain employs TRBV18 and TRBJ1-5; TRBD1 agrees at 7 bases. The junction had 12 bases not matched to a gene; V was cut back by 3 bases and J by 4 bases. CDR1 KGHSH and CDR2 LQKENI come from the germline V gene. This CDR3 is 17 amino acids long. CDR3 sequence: CASSPFATGFLNQPQHF. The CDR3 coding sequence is TGTGCCAGCTCACCGTTCGCGACAGGGTTCCTTAATCAGCCCCAGCATTTT.

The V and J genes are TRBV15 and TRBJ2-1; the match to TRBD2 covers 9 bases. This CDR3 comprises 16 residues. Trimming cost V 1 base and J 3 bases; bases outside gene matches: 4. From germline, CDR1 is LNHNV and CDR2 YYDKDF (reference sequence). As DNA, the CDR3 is TGTGCCACCAGCAGAGGGGGCGGGAGGGGCTACAATGAGCAGTTCTTC. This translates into CATSRGGGRGYNEQFF.

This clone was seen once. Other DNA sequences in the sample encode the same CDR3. DNA for the CDR3: TGCAGCGTTGCCCACGGCTCCTACGAGCAGTACTTC. It encodes CSVAHGSYEQYF. This rearrangement joins TRBV29-1 to TRBJ2-7, with D unclear. Germline CDR1 SQVTM, CDR2 ANQGSEA. Deletions cut 4 bases from V and 0 bases from J, with 7 bases between. The CDR3 covers 12 residues.

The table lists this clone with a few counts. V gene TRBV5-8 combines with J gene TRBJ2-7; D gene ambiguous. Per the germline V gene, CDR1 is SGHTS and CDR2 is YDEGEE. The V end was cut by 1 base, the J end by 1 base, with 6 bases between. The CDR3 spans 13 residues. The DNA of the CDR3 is TGTGCCAGCAGCTTGCGTGTGTCCTACGAGCAGTACTTC. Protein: CASSLRVSYEQYF.

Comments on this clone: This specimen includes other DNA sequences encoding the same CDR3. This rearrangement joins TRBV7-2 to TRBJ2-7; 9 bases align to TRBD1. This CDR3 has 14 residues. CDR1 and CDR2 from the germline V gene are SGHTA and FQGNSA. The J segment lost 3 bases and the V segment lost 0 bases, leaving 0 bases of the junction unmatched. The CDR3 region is CASSLAGQGYEQYF. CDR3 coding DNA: TGTGCCAGCAGCTTAGCGGGACAGGGCTACGAGCAGTACTTC.

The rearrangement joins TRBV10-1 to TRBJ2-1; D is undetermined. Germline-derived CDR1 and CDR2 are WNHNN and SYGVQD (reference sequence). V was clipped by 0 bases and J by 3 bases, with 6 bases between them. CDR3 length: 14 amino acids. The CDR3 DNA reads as TGCGCCAGCAGTGAGTCCTATCGCTACAATGAGCAGTTCTTC. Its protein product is CASSESYRYNEQFF.

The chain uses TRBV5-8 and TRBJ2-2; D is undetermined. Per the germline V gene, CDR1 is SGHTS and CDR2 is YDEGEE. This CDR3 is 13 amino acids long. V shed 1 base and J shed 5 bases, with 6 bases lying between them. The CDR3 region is CASSLILTGELFF. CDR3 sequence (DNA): TGTGCCAGCAGCTTGATATTAACCGGGGAGCTGTTTTTT.

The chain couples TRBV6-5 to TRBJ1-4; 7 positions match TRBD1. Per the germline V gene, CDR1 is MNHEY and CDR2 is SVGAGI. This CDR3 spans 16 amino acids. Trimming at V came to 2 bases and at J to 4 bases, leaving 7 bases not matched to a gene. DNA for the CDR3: TGTGCCAGCAGTTACCGAGGGGGCAGCAATAATGAAAAACTGTTTTTT. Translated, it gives CASSYRGGSNNEKLFF.

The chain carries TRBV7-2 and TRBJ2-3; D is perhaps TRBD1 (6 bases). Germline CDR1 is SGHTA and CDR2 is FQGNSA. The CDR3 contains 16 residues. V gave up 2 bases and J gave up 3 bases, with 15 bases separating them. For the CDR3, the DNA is TGTGCCAGCAGCTTATGGTCAGGGGCAGTGACAGATACGCAGTATTTT. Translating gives CASSLWSGAVTDTQYF.

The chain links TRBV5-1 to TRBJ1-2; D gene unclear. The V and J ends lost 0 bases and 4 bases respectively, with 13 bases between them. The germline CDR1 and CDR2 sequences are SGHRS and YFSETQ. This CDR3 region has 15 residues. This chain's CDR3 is CASSLDGVGPYGYTF. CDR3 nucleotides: TGCGCCAGCAGCTTGGACGGGGTCGGACCCTATGGCTACACCTTC.

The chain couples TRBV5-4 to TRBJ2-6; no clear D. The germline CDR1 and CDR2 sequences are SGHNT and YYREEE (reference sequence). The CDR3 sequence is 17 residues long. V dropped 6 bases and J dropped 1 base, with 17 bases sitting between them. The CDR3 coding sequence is TGTGCCAGCAACCTTCACGCCGCGATGTCTGGGGCCAACGTCCTGACTTTC. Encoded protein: CASNLHAAMSGANVLTF.

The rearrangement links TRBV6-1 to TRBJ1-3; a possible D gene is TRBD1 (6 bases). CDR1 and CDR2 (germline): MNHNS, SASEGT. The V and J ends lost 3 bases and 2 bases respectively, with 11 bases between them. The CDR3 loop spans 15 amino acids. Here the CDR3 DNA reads TGTGCCAGCAGTGATTTACAGGGACCTGGAAACACCATATATTTT. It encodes CASSDLQGPGNTIYF.

For the CDR3, the DNA is TGTGCCAGCAGTTACTGGGGGACAGGGCCGAACACTGAAGCTTTCTTT. It is translated as CASSYWGTGPNTEAFF. This chain links TRBV6-5 with TRBJ1-1; 9 nucleotides agree with TRBD1. CDR3 length equals 16 residues. The V gene's germline CDR1 is MNHEY and CDR2 SVGAGI. J was trimmed by 1 base and V by 1 base; bases with no gene match: 4.

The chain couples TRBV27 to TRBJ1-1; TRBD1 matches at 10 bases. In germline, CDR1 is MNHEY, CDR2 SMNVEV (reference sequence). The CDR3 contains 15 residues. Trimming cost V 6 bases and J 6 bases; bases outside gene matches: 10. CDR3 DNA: TGTGCCAGCAGCGGACCTTTGGGGACAGGGGCTGAAGCTTTCTTT. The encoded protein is CASSGPLGTGAEAFF.

In DNA, the CDR3 is TGTGCCAGTAAACAGGGGGCCAATGGCTACACCTTC. Its protein is CASKQGANGYTF. This chain links TRBV19 with TRBJ1-2; TRBD1 matches 9 bases. Unmatched junction bases numbered 3, after V lost 7 bases and J lost 6 bases. CDR3 length: 12 amino acids. CDR1 LNHDA and CDR2 SQIVND come from the germline V gene (reference sequence).

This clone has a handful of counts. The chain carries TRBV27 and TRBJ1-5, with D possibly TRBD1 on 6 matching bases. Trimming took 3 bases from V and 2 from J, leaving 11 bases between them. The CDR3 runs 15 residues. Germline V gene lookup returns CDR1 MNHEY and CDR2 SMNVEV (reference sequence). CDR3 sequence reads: CASSLGGGGNQPQHF. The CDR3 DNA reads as TGTGCCAGCAGTTTGGGTGGGGGCGGCAATCAGCCCCAGCATTTT.

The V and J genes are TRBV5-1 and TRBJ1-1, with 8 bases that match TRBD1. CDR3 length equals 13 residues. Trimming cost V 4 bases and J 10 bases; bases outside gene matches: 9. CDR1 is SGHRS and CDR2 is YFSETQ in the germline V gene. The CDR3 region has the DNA TGCGCCAGCAGCCCCGGACAGGGTGGGGGAGCTTTCTTT. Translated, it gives CASSPGQGGGAFF.

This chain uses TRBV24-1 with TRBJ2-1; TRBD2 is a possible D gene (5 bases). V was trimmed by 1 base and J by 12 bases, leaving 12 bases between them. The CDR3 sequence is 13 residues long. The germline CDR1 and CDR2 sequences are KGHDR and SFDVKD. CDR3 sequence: CATSDFGRRTQFF. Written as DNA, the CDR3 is TGTGCCACCAGTGATTTCGGACGGAGGACGCAGTTCTTC.

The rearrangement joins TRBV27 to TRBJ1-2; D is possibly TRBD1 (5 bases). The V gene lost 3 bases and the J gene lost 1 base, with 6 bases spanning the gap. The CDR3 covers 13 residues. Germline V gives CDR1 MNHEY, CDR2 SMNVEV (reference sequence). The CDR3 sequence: CASSLTVNYGYTF. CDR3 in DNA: TGTGCCAGCAGTTTGACAGTTAACTATGGCTACACCTTC.

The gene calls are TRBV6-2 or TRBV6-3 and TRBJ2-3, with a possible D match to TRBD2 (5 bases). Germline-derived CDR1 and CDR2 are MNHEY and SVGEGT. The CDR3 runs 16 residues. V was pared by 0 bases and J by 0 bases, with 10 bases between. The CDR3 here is CASSYSRRTSTDTQYF. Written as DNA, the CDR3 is TGTGCCAGCAGTTACTCTCGACGGACTAGCACAGATACGCAGTATTTT.